This T cell receptor (beta chain) was sequenced for a study of blood T cell repertoires in COVID-19. For the study at large: Acute and convalescent COVID-19 specimens originated in the United States, Italy and Spain. PBMCs, B-cell-depleted T cells, or T cells were the source of the cDNA or gDNA that made up the material.

Trimming took 8 bases from V and 7 from J, leaving 12 bases between them. CDR1 and CDR2 from the germline V gene are GTSNPN and SVGIG (reference sequence). The CDR3 sequence is 11 residues long. TCRdb's table, derived via immunoSEQ multiplex PCR, lists solely in-frame clones and lacks some. In the table there are fewer than 150,000 clones, roughly 83% of which are singletons. The sample comprised peripheral blood. The TCR comes from a woman younger than 45 who had recovered from COVID-19. This sequence joins TRBV30 and TRBJ2-1, with D unresolved. CDR3 DNA sequence: TGTGCCCACTCGGCGGAGAATGAGCAGTTCTTC. It encodes CAHSAENEQFF.